The clone carrying this T cell receptor beta chain was seen once. What it recognizes is unknown. These data come from a study of CD8 T cell repertoires and HIV-1 epitope variants. Looking at the study overall: Control wells had CMV/EBV/flu peptides, negative Ebola AY9, or no peptide. Tested: three Gag epitope families, Nef HW9 and YT9.

Method: immunoSEQ multiplex PCR; TCRdb's copy keeps in-frame clones and lacks some. The sample has 4,500 to 5,000 clones, approximately 72% seen once; the top ten hold roughly 44%. This CDR3 contains 11 residues. V lost 3 bases to trimming and J lost 4 bases, with 4 bases between them. Germline CDR1 SGDLS, CDR2 YYNGEE. This chain joins TRBV9 and TRBJ1-1, with unresolved D. The sample taken for sequencing was cultured CD8+ T cells derived from PBMCs. The sequence came from a male donor with HIV. CDR3 coding DNA: TGTGCCAGCAGCGCCGCCACTGAAGCTTTCTTT. Protein: CASSAATEAFF.